A selection of T cell receptor beta chains follows, all from one sample in a study of blood T cells in healthy people across ages. TCRdb fed the 5' RACE reads into MiXCR, producing one record per CDR3 protein. The table has fewer than 750,000 distinct CDR3 sequences, 45% to 60% seen once. The sequenced sample was blood. The receptors were gathered from a woman aged 80 or over in good health. The conserved cysteine and the conserved F or W are not part of the CDR3 here. Fields, in order: V gene, CDR3 length, CDR3 protein.

v_gene: TRBV27; len: 15; CDR3aa: ASSYPAWAGNWDEQF
v_gene: TRBV29-1; len: 12; CDR3aa: SVIAQGFYNEQF
v_gene: TRBV20-1; len: 13; CDR3aa: SAPSTSGSLETQY
v_gene: TRBV2; len: 11; CDR3aa: ASSHTTNTEAF
v_gene: TRBV28; len: 10; CDR3aa: ASTQNNYEQY
v_gene: TRBV4-1; len: 14; CDR3aa: ASSPQRGGLTDTQY
v_gene: TRBV29-1; len: 12; CDR3aa: SVEGTGVTDTQY
v_gene: TRBV3-1; len: 12; CDR3aa: ASSPTTWDSPLH
v_gene: TRBV28; len: 10; CDR3aa: ASISTGYEQY
v_gene: TRBV6-5; len: 7; CDR3aa: ASISPLH
v_gene: TRBV28; len: 10; CDR3aa: ASSSRLYGYT
v_gene: TRBV28; len: 12; CDR3aa: ASNPDTVHSPLH
v_gene: TRBV13; len: 13; CDR3aa: ASSKRQGLTYEQY
v_gene: TRBV28; len: 13; CDR3aa: ASGTGGNRREKLF
v_gene: TRBV12-3/TRBV12-4; len: 13; CDR3aa: ASSLVAGGRYEQY
v_gene: TRBV2; len: 11; CDR3aa: AISRGGTYEQY
v_gene: TRBV29-1; len: 11; CDR3aa: SISTGYQETQY
v_gene: TRBV20-1; len: 13; CDR3aa: SARGGTGINEKLF
v_gene: TRBV20-1; len: 11; CDR3aa: SAPPGQRNEQF
v_gene: TRBV20-1; len: 12; CDR3aa: SARSRSMNTEAF
v_gene: TRBV27; len: 14; CDR3aa: ASSLEAGGLTGELF
v_gene: TRBV18; len: 15; CDR3aa: ASSPTGLDRGYGEQY
v_gene: TRBV18; len: 15; CDR3aa: ASSPSGLALAKNIQY